This TCR beta chain stems from a study of technical replicates of blood from several donors. The CDR3 has 13 amino acids. Per germline, CDR1 MGHRA and CDR2 YSYEKL. Trimming shortened V by 6 bases and J by 8 bases, and 13 bases separated the two germline ends. Data came from immunoSEQ multiplex PCR; TCRdb stores just in-frame clones and leaves some out. The table lists more than 65,000 clones, around 95% of them singletons, with roughly 0.24% in the top ten. The sequence was collected from a human donor in good health. Sequencing used T cells isolated from PBMCs. The chain uses TRBV4-1 and TRBJ2-2; weak D call: TRBD1 (6 bases). The CDR3 DNA sequence: TGCGCCAGCAGTCCCAGGGGAACGGGGGAGCTGTTTTTT. The encoded protein is CASSPRGTGELFF.